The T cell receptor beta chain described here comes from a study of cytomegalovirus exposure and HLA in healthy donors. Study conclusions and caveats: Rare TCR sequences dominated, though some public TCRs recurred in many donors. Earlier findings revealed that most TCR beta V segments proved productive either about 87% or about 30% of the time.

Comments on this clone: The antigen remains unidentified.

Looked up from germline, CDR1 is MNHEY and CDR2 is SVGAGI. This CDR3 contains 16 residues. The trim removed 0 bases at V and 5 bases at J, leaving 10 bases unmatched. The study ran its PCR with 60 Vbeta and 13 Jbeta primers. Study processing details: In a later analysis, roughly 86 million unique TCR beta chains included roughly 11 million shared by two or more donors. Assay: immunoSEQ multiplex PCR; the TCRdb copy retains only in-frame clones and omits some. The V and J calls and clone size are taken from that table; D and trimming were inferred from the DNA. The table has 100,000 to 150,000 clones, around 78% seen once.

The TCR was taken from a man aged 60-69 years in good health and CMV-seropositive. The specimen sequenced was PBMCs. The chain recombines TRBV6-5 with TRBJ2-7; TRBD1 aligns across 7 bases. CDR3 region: CASSYSLGRGKNEQYF. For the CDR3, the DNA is TGTGCCAGCAGTTACTCCCTTGGCAGGGGGAAAAACGAGCAGTACTTC.